Listed here are 24 T cell receptor beta chains from one sample, sequenced in a study of T cell responses to AZD1222 COVID-19 vaccine. TCRdb's table, derived via immunoSEQ multiplex PCR, lists solely in-frame clones and lacks some. The sample yields some 180,000 clones, roughly 92% seen once. This material consisted of peripheral blood, taken on day 0 of AZD1222 vaccination. The receptors come from an adult in good health.

DNA of the CDR3: TGTGCCAGCAAGGGACAGGGTACCTACGAGCAGTACTTC. This sequence encodes CASKGQGTYEQYF. The chain carries TRBV27 and TRBJ2-7; 9 nucleotides line up with TRBD1. V shed 7 bases and J 2 bases; nucleotides not matched to a gene: 3. Germline V lookup: CDR1 MNHEY, CDR2 SMNVEV (reference sequence). The CDR3 extends over 13 amino acids.

The genes are TRBV5-5 and TRBJ2-2, with D perhaps matching TRBD1 (6 bases). From germline, CDR1 is SGHKS and CDR2 YYEKEE (reference sequence). V dropped 9 bases and J dropped 0 bases, with 9 bases sitting between them. The CDR3 contains 13 residues. The CDR3 DNA follows: TGTGCCACCGGGACAACGAACACCGGGGAGCTGTTTTTT. Its translation: CATGTTNTGELFF.

J is TRBJ1-3 and V is TRBV12-3 or TRBV12-4, with D perhaps TRBD1 (5 bases). Trimming removed 5 bases at V and 8 bases at J, with 13 bases between. The CDR3 length is 13 residues. The CDR3 region has the DNA TGTGCCAGCAGTCAAGGGGCGGTAGACACCATATATTTT. Translation gives CASSQGAVDTIYF.

In this sample, this clone turned up many times. In the same sample, other DNA sequences code for this CDR3. The V and J genes are TRBV7-2 and TRBJ2-2; unclear D gene. The V gene's germline CDR1 is SGHTA and CDR2 FQGNSA. V dropped 0 bases and J dropped 6 bases, with 8 bases sitting between them. This CDR3 is built from 14 residues. The CDR3 region is CASSLAIGPGELFF. CDR3 DNA sequence: TGTGCCAGCAGCTTAGCGATCGGACCCGGGGAGCTGTTTTTT.

This rearrangement joins TRBV28 to TRBJ2-2, with D possibly matching TRBD2 (6 bases). V shed 6 bases and J shed 3 bases, with 11 bases lying between them. This CDR3 is 14 amino acids long. Germline V CDR1 and CDR2: MDHEN, SYDVKM. The CDR3 loop reads CASRPRGDTGELFF. As DNA, the CDR3 is TGTGCCAGCAGACCCCGCGGGGACACCGGGGAGCTGTTTTTT.

The chain employs TRBV19 and TRBJ1-5; the D gene is possibly TRBD1 (5 bases). Germline CDR1 LNHDA, CDR2 SQIVND (reference sequence). The CDR3 length is 13 residues. Trimming left V 4 bases short and J 7 bases short, with 11 bases between. CDR3 region: CASSTRVRQPQHF. The CDR3 DNA reads TGTGCCAGTAGTACCAGGGTGAGGCAGCCCCAGCATTTT.

The V gene is TRBV18, the J gene TRBJ2-1, with TRBD2 matching 15 bases. Trimming removed 0 bases from V and 9 bases from J; junction bases left unmatched: 3. In germline, CDR1 is KGHSH, CDR2 LQKENI. This CDR3 is built from 16 residues. This CDR3 is CASSPPGLAGGGEQFF. The CDR3, as DNA: TGTGCCAGCTCACCACCGGGACTAGCGGGAGGAGGTGAGCAGTTCTTC. The full variable domain, with the rest looked up from reference TRBV18 and TRBJ2-1, is NAGVMQNPRHLVRRRGQEARLRCSPMKGHSHVYWYRQLPEEGLKFMVYLQKENIIDESGMPKERFSAEFPKEGPSILRIQQVVRGDSAAYFCASSPPGLAGGGEQFFGPGTRLTVL.

The J gene is TRBJ2-3, the V gene TRBV29-1; TRBD1 matches 9 bases. Losses at the gene ends were 5 bases for V and 4 bases for J; bases not matched to a gene: 7. The CDR3 is 14 amino acids. Germline CDR1 is SQVTM and CDR2 is ANQGSEA. In DNA form, the CDR3 reads TGCAGCGTTAAGATACAGGGGGCGTCAGATACGCAGTATTTT. Protein sequence: CSVKIQGASDTQYF.

J is TRBJ1-4 and V is TRBV7-2; D not resolved. This CDR3 is 12 amino acids long. Per the germline V gene, CDR1 is SGHTA and CDR2 is FQGNSA. V lost 3 bases and J lost 3, with 2 bases in between. CDR3 residues: CASSFSNEKLFF. As DNA, the CDR3 is TGTGCCAGCAGCTTCTCTAATGAAAAACTGTTTTTT.

The chain recombines TRBV3-1 (or the pseudogene TRBV3-2) with TRBJ2-1; 11 positions match TRBD2. The CDR3 is 16 residues long. The germline gives CDR1 LGHDT, CDR2 YNNKEL (reference sequence). The J segment lost 2 bases and the V segment lost 4 bases, leaving 4 bases of the junction unmatched. In DNA form, the CDR3 reads TGTGCCAGCAGCCGCCGACTAGCGGGAACCTACAATGAGCAGTTCTTC. Protein product: CASSRRLAGTYNEQFF.

The chain is built from TRBV5-1 and TRBJ1-1; D uncertain. Per the germline V gene, CDR1 is SGHRS and CDR2 is YFSETQ. The CDR3 is made up of 13 amino acids. The V end lost 0 bases, the J end lost 2 bases, and 5 bases lay between the germline ends. CDR3 sequence reads: CASSLALNTEAFF. The CDR3 DNA reads as TGCGCCAGCAGCTTGGCTTTAAACACTGAAGCTTTCTTT. The whole variable domain, remainder taken from reference TRBV5-1 and TRBJ1-1, is KAGVTQTPRYLIKTRGQQVTLSCSPISGHRSVSWYQQTPGQGLQFLFEYFSETQRNKGNFPGRFSGRQFSNSRSEMNVSTLELGDSALYLCASSLALNTEAFFGQGTRLTVV.

The rearrangement links TRBV19 to TRBJ1-5, with 7 positions matching TRBD1. The V and J ends lost 6 bases and 7 bases, in that order; junction bases with no gene match: 6. Germline V lookup: CDR1 LNHDA, CDR2 SQIVND (reference sequence). CDR3 length equals 13 residues. CDR3 in DNA: TGTGCCAGTAGAGACAGGGTAGGCCAGCCCCAGCATTTT. Translated, it gives CASRDRVGQPQHF.

This sequence joins TRBV18 and TRBJ1-3, with D maybe TRBD1 (6 bases). Trimming took off 3 bases at V and 0 bases at J, with 21 bases between the two ends. This CDR3 comprises 19 residues. Germline CDR1 and CDR2: KGHSH and LQKENI. CDR3 sequence (DNA): TGTGCCAGCTCACCGCAGGGTCCCAGGGGCAGGACCTCTGGAAACACCATATATTTT. Residues: CASSPQGPRGRTSGNTIYF.

This chain uses TRBV18 with TRBJ2-7; either TRBD1 or TRBD2 may supply D (6 bases each). The V gene's germline CDR1 is KGHSH and CDR2 LQKENI. The germline V and J ends were trimmed by 3 bases and 2 bases, with 11 bases remaining between them. There are 14 residues in the CDR3. The CDR3, as DNA: TGTGCCAGCTCACCTCGGGGGCTACCCTACGAGCAGTACTTC. It translates to CASSPRGLPYEQYF.

The rearrangement uses TRBV6-5 and TRBJ1-5; D is ambiguous. Deletions cut 5 bases from V and 4 bases from J, with 15 bases between. Germline CDR1 MNHEY, CDR2 SVGAGI. This CDR3 region has 15 residues. The CDR3 DNA reads as TGTGCCAGCAGTCTCCGCCAGCACGGGAATCAGCCCCAGCATTTT. Its translation is CASSLRQHGNQPQHF.

V usage is TRBV7-3 and J usage is TRBJ1-1; D remains unclear. The CDR3 has 13 residues. CDR1 and CDR2 (germline): SGHTA, FQGTGA. Trimming shortened V by 5 bases and J by 0 bases, and 7 bases separated the two germline ends. CDR3 amino acids: CASSPRMNTEAFF. CDR3 bases: TGTGCCAGCAGCCCACGCATGAACACTGAAGCTTTCTTT.

The chain combines TRBV13 with TRBJ1-2, with TRBD1 matching 7 bases. The germline CDR1 and CDR2 sequences are PRHDT and FYEKMQ (reference sequence). J gave up 3 bases and V 2 bases, and 0 bases lay outside the gene matches. CDR3 length: 13 residues. The CDR3 is CASSLTGDYGYTF. Written as DNA, the CDR3 is TGTGCCAGCAGCTTAACAGGGGACTATGGCTACACCTTC.

The chain has TRBV2 and TRBJ1-5; no firm D call. CDR1 is SNHLY and CDR2 is FYNNEI in the germline V gene. This CDR3 comprises 16 residues. The V gene lost 3 bases and the J gene lost 0 bases, with 12 bases spanning the gap. The CDR3 coding sequence is TGTGCCAGCAGTGAGTTGGGCACCTATAGCAATCAGCCCCAGCATTTT. Translated: CASSELGTYSNQPQHF.

This clone is a singleton in its sample. The rearrangement links TRBV4-3 to TRBJ2-2; 9 nucleotides agree with TRBD2. Germline trimming cut 2 bases from V and 4 bases from J; bases unmatched to any gene: 5. Germline assignment: CDR1 LGHNA and CDR2 YSLEER. This CDR3 region has 16 residues. This CDR3 reads CASSQQRGVLTGELFF. Here the CDR3 DNA reads TGCGCCAGCAGCCAACAGCGGGGGGTCCTCACCGGGGAGCTGTTTTTT.

The chain has TRBV25-1 and TRBJ1-2; tentatively, D is TRBD1 (5 bases). There are 15 residues in the CDR3. V lost 7 bases and J 4 bases, leaving 19 bases between the germline ends. Germline V CDR1 and CDR2: MGHDK, SYGVNS. The CDR3 sequence is CASTGTGDPTYGYTF. The CDR3 DNA sequence: TGTGCCAGCACGGGGACCGGGGACCCTACCTATGGCTACACCTTC.

This clone has only one observation. The gene calls are TRBV18 and TRBJ2-1, with D perhaps matching TRBD2 (5 bases). V lost 1 base, J lost 9 bases, and 19 bases lay in between. The CDR3 spans 16 residues. Germline CDR1 reads KGHSH; CDR2 reads LQKENI. In DNA, the CDR3 is TGTGCCAGCTCACCACTGACGGCCTCGGGTGCGGGTGAGCAGTTCTTC. This gives the protein CASSPLTASGAGEQFF.

CDR3 DNA: TGTGCCAGCAGGACAGGAGGCTCCTATAATTCACCCCTCCACTTT. It translates to CASRTGGSYNSPLHF. V and J are TRBV6-5 and TRBJ1-6; a weak D match, TRBD1 (6 bases). CDR1 is MNHEY and CDR2 is SVGAGI in the germline V gene. Trimming took off 6 bases at V and 0 bases at J, with 9 bases between the two ends. The CDR3 is made up of 15 amino acids.

The chain joins TRBV7-2 to TRBJ1-3; no clear D. V gave up 5 bases and J gave up 0 bases, with 8 bases separating them. Germline V gene sequence: CDR1 SGHTA, CDR2 FQGNSA. The CDR3 consists of 14 residues. This CDR3 is CASSVDYSGNTIYF. The CDR3 DNA reads TGTGCCAGCAGCGTGGATTACTCTGGAAACACCATATATTTT.

This sequence joins TRBV25-1 and TRBJ1-4, with D possibly matching TRBD1 (5 bases). CDR1 and CDR2 (germline): MGHDK, SYGVNS. This CDR3 is built from 18 residues. V lost 1 base to trimming and J lost 1 base, with 16 bases between them. The CDR3 here is CASSEFRGRAITNEKLFF. The DNA of the CDR3 is TGTGCCAGCAGTGAATTTAGGGGAAGGGCAATAACTAATGAAAAACTGTTTTTT.